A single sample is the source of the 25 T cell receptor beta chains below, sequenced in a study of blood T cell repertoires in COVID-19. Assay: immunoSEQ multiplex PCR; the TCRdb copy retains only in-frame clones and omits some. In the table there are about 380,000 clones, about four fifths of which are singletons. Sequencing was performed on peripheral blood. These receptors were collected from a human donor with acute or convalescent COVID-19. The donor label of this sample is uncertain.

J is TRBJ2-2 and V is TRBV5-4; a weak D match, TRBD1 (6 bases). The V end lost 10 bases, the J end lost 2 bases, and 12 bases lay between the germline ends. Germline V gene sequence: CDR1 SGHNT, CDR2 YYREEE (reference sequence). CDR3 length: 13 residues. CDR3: CAGGQLNTGELFF. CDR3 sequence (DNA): TGTGCCGGAGGACAGCTAAACACCGGGGAGCTGTTTTTT. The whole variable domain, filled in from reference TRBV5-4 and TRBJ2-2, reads ETGVTQSPTHLIKTRGQQVTLRCSSQSGHNTVSWYQQALGQGPQFIFQYYREEENGRGNFPPRFSGLQFPNYSSELNVNALELDDSALYLCAGGQLNTGELFFGEGSRLTVL.

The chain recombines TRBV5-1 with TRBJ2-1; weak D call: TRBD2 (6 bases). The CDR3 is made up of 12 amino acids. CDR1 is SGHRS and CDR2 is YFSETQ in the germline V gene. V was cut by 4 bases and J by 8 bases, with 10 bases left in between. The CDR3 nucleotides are TGCGCCAGCAGCGGGGGAGGTGATGAGCAGTTCTTC. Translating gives CASSGGGDEQFF. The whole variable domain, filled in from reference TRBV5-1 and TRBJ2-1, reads KAGVTQTPRYLIKTRGQQVTLSCSPISGHRSVSWYQQTPGQGLQFLFEYFSETQRNKGNFPGRFSGRQFSNSRSEMNVSTLELGDSALYLCASSGGGDEQFFGPGTRLTVL.

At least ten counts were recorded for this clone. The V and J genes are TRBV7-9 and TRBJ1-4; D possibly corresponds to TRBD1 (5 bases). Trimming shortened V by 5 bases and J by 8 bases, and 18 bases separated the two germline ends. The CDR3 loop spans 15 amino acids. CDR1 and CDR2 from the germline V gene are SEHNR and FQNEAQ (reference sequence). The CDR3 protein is CASSPATVQGEKLFF. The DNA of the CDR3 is TGTGCCAGCAGCCCTGCGACAGTCCAAGGGGAAAAACTGTTTTTT.

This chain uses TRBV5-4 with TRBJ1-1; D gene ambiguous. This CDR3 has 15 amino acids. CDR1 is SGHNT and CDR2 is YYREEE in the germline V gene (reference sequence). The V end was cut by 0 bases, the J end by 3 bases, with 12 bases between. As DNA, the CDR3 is TGTGCCAGCAGCTTGGCTGGGCTCACTCACACTGAAGCTTTCTTT. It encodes CASSLAGLTHTEAFF.

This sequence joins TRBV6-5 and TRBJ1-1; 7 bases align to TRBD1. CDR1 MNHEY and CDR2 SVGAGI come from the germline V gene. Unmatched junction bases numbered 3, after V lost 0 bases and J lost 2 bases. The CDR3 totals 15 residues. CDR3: CASSYSGGINTEAFF. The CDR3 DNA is TGTGCCAGCAGTTACTCAGGGGGCATTAACACTGAAGCTTTCTTT.

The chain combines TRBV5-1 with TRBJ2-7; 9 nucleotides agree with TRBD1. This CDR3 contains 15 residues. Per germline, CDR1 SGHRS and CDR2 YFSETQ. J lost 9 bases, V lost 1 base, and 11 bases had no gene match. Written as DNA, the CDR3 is TGCGCCAGCAGCTTGTTGGGTTCGACAGGGGGAAGGCAGTACTTC. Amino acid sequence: CASSLLGSTGGRQYF.

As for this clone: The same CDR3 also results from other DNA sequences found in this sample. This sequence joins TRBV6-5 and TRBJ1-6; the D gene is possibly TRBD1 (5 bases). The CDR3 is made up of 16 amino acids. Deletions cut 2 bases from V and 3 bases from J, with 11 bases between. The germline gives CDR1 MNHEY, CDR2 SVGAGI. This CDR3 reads CASSYTQGSYNSPLHF. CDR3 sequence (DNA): TGTGCCAGCAGTTACACCCAGGGTAGCTATAATTCACCCCTCCACTTT.

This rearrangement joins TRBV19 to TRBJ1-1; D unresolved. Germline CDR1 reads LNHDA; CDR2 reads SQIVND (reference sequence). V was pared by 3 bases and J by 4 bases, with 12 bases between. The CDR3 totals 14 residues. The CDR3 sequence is CASSMISGSTEAFF. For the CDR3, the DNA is TGTGCCAGTAGTATGATATCGGGGTCCACTGAAGCTTTCTTT.

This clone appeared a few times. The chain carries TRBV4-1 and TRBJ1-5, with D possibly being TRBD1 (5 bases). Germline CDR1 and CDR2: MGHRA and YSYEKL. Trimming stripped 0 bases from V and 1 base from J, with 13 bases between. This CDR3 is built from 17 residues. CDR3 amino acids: CASSQDLWGASNQPQHF. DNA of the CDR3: TGCGCCAGCAGCCAAGATCTTTGGGGCGCGAGCAATCAGCCCCAGCATTTT.

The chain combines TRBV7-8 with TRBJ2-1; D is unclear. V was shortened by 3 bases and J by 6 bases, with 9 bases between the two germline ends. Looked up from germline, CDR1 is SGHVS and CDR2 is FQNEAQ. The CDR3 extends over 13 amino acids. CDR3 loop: CASSFGDFNEQFF. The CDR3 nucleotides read TGTGCCAGCAGCTTTGGTGACTTCAATGAGCAGTTCTTC.

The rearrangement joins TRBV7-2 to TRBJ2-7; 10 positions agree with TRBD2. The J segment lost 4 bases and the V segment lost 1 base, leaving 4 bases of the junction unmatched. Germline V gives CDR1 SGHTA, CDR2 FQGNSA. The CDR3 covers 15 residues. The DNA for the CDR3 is TGTGCCAGCAGCTTAGGGGCTAGCGGGAGATACGAGCAGTACTTC. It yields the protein CASSLGASGRYEQYF.

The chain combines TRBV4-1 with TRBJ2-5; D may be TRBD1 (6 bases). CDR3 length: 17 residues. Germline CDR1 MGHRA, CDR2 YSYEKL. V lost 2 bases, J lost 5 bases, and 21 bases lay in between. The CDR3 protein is CASSQPSGTRGGETQYF. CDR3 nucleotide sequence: TGCGCCAGCAGCCAACCCTCCGGGACCAGGGGCGGGGAGACCCAGTACTTC.

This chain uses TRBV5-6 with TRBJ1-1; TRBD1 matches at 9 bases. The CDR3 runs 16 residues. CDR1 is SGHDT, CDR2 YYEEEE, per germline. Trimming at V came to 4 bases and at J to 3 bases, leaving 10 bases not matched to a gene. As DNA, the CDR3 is TGTGCCAGCAGCGGCGGGACAGGGAGTTGGTACACTGAAGCTTTCTTT. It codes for CASSGGTGSWYTEAFF.

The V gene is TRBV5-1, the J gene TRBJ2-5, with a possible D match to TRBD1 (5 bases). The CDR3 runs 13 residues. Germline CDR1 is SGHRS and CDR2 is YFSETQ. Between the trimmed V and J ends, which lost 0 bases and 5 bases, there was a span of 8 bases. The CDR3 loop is CASSLEGWETQYF. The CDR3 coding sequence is TGCGCCAGCAGCTTGGAGGGGTGGGAGACCCAGTACTTC.

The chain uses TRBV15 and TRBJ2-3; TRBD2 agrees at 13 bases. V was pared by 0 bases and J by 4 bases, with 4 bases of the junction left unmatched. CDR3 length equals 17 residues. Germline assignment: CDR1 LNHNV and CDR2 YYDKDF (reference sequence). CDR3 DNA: TGTGCCACCAGCAGAGATAAGACTAGCGGGAGGTCAGATACGCAGTATTTT. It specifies CATSRDKTSGRSDTQYF.

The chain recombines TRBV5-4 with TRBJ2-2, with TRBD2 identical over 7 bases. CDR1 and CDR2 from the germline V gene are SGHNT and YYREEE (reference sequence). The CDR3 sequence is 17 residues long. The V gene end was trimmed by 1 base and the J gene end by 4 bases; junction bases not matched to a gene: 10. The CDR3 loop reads CASSLPGGGSSTGELFF. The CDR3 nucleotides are TGTGCCAGCAGCTTGCCGGGCGGGGGAAGTAGCACCGGGGAGCTGTTTTTT.

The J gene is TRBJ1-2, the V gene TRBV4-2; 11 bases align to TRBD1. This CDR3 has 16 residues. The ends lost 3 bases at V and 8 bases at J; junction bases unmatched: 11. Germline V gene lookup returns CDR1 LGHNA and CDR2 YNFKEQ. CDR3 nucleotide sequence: TGTGCCAGCAGCCATGCCGCGGGACAGGGGGGGCAGGGCTACACCTTC. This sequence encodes CASSHAAGQGGQGYTF.

The CDR3 DNA follows: TGTGCCAGCAGCCGCGACAGGGGCGACGAAAAACTGTTTTTT. Translated, it gives CASSRDRGDEKLFF. The genes are TRBV7-8 and TRBJ1-4; 8 bases are shared with TRBD1. CDR1 is SGHVS and CDR2 is FQNEAQ in the germline V gene. The V gene end was trimmed by 5 bases and the J gene end by 8 bases; junction bases not matched to a gene: 7. This CDR3 is built from 14 residues.

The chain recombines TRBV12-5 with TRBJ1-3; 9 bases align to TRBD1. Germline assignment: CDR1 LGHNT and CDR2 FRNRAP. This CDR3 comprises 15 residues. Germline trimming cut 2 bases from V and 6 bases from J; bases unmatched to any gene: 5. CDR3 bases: TGTGCTAGTGGTTTGAGGACAGGGGTTGAAAACACCATATATTTT. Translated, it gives CASGLRTGVENTIYF.

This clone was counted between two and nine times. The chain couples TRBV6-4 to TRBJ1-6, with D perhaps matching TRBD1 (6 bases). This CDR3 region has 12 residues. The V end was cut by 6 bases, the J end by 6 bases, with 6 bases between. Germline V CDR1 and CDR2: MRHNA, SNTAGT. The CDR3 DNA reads TGTGCCAGCAGACAGGGTAATTCACCCCTCCACTTT. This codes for CASRQGNSPLHF.

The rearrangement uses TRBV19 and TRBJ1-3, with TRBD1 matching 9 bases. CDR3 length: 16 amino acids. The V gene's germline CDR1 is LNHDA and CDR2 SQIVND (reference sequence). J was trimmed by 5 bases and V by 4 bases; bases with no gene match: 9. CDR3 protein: CASSSTGTGFRNTIYF. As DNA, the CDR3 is TGTGCCAGTAGTAGCACCGGGACAGGGTTTAGAAACACCATATATTTT. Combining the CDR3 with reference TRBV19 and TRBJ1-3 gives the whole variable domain DGGITQSPKYLFRKEGQNVTLSCEQNLNHDAMYWYRQDPGQGLRLIYYSQIVNDFQKGDIAEGYSVSREKKESFPLTVTSAQKNPTAFYLCASSSTGTGFRNTIYFGEGSWLTVV.

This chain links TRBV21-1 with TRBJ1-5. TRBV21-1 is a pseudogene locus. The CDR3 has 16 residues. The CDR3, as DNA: TGTGCCAGCAGCAAAGGGCGGGGGTCCAGCAATCAGCCCCAGCATTTT. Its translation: CASSKGRGSSNQPQHF.

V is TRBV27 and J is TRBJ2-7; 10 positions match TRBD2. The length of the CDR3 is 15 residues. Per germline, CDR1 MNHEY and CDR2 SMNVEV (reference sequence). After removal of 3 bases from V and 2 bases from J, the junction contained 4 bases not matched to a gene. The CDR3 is CASSFGAGGAYEQYF. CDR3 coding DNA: TGTGCCAGCAGTTTCGGAGCGGGAGGGGCCTACGAGCAGTACTTC.

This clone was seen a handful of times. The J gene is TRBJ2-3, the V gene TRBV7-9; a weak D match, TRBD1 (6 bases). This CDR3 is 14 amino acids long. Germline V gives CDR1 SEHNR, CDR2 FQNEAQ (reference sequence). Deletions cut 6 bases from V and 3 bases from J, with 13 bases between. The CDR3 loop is CASRNKGETDTQYF. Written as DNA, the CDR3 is TGTGCCAGCAGAAATAAGGGGGAGACAGATACGCAGTATTTT.

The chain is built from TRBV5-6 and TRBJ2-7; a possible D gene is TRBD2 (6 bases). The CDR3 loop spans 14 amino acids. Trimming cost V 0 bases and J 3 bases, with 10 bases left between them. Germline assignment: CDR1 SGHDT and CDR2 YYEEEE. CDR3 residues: CASSLGRGYYEQYF. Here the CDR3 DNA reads TGTGCCAGCAGCTTGGGGAGGGGCTACTACGAGCAGTACTTC.